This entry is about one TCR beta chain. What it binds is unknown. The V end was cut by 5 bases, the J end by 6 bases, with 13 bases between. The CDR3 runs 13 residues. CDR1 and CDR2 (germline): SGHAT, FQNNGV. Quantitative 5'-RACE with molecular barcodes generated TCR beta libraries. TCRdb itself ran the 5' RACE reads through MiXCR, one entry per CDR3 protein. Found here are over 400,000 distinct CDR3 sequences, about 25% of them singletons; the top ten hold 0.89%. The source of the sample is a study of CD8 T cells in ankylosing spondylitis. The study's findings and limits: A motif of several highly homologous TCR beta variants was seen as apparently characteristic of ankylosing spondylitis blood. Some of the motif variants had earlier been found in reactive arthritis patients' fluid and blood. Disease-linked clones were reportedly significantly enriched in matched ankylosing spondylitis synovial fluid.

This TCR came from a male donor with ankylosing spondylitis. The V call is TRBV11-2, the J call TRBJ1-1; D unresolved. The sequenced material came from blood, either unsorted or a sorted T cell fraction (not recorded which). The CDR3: CASSLPPRSEAFF. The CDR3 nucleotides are TGTGCCAGCAGCCTACCTCCAAGATCTGAAGCTTTCTTT. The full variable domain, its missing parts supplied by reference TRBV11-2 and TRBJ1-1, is EAGVAQSPRYKIIEKRQSVAFWCNPISGHATLYWYQQILGQGPKLLIQFQNNGVVDDSQLPKDRFSAERLKGVDSTLKIQPAKLEDSAVYLCASSLPPRSEAFFGQGTRLTVV.